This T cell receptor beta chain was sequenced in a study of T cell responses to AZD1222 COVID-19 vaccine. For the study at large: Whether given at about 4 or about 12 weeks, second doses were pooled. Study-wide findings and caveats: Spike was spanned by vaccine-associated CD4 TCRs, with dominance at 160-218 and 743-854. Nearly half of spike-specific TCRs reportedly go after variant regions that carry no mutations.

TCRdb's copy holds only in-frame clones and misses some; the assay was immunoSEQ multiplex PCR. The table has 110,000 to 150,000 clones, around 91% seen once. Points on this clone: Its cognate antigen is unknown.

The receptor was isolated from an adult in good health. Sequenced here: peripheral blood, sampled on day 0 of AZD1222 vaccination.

The CDR3 nucleotides are TGTGCCAGCAGCTGGCCGACTAGCGGCACAGATACGCAGTATTTT. It is translated as CASSWPTSGTDTQYF. This chain connects TRBV11-2 to TRBJ2-3; TRBD2 aligns across 8 bases. CDR3 length: 15 amino acids. The trim removed 4 bases at V and 1 base at J, leaving 4 bases unmatched. Germline V gene data show CDR1 as SGHAT and CDR2 as FQNNGV.